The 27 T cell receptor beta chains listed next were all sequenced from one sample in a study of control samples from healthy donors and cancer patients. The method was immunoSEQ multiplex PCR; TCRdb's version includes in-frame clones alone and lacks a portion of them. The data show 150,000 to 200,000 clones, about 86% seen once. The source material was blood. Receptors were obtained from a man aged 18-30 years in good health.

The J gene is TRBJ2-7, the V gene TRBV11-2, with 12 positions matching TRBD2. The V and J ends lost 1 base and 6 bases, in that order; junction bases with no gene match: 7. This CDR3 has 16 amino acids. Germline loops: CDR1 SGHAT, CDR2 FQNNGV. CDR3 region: CASSLVASGGAGEQYF. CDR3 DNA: TGTGCCAGCAGCTTAGTGGCTAGCGGGGGGGCGGGCGAGCAGTACTTC.

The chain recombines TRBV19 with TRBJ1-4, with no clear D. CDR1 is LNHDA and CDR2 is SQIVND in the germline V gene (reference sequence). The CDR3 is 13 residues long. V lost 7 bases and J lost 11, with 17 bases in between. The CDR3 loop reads CASTTPGRAKLFF. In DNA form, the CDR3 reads TGTGCCAGTACCACTCCGGGGAGGGCTAAACTGTTTTTT.

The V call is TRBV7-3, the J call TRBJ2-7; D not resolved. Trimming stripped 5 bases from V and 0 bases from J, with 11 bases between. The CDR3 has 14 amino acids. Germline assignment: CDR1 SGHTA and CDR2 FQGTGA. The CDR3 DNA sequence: TGTGCCAGCAGCCCATTCCCGGCCTCCTACGAGCAGTACTTC. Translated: CASSPFPASYEQYF. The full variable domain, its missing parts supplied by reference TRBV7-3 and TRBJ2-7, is GAGVSQTPSNKVTEKGKYVELRCDPISGHTALYWYRQSLGQGPEFLIYFQGTGAADDSGLPNDRFFAVRPEGSVSTLKIQRTERGDSAVYLCASSPFPASYEQYFGPGTRLTVT.

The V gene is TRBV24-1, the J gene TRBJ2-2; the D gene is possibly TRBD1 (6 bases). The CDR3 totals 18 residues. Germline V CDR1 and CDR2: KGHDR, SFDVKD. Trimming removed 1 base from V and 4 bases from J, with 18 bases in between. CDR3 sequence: CATSDFRQDSSSTGELFF. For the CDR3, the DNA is TGTGCCACCAGTGATTTCCGACAGGATTCGTCGAGCACCGGGGAGCTGTTTTTT.

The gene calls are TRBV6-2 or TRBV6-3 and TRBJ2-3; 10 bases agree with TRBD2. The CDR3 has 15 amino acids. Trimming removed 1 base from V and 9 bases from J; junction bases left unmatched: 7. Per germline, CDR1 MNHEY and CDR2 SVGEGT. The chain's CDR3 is CASSYYSGGAITQYF. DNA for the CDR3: TGTGCCAGCAGTTACTACAGCGGGGGGGCCATCACGCAGTATTTT.

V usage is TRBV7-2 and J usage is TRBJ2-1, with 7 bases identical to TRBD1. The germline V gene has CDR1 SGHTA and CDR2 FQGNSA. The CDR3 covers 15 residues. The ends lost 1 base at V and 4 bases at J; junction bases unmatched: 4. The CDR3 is CASSLGEGAYNEQFF. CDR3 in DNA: TGTGCCAGCAGCTTAGGTGAGGGGGCTTACAATGAGCAGTTCTTC.

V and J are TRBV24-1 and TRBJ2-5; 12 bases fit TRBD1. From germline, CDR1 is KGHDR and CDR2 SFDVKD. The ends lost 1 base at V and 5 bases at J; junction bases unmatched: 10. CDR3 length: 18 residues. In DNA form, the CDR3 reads TGTGCCACCAGTGATTTCCGGGACAGGGGGCAGGATGGGGAGACCCAGTACTTC. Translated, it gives CATSDFRDRGQDGETQYF.

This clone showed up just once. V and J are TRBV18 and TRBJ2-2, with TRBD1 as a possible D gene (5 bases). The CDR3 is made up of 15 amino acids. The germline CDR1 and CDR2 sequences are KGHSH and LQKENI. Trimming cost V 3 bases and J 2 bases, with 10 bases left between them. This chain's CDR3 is CASSPGHPNTGELFF. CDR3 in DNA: TGTGCCAGCTCACCTGGACACCCCAACACCGGGGAGCTGTTTTTT.

The CDR3 reads CASSPTGGTEAFF. In DNA form, the CDR3 reads TGTGCCAGCAGCCCAACAGGGGGCACTGAAGCTTTCTTT. The gene calls are TRBV7-3 and TRBJ1-1; the match to TRBD1 covers 8 bases. The CDR3 has 13 residues. CDR1 is SGHTA, CDR2 FQGTGA, per germline. The trim removed 5 bases at V and 4 bases at J, leaving 3 bases unmatched.

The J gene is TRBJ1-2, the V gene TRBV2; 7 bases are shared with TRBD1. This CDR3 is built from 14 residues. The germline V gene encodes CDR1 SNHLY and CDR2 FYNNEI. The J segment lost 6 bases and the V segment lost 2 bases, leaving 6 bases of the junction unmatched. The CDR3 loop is CASSEISGGNGYTF. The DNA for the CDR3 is TGTGCCAGCAGTGAAATATCAGGGGGGAATGGCTACACCTTC.

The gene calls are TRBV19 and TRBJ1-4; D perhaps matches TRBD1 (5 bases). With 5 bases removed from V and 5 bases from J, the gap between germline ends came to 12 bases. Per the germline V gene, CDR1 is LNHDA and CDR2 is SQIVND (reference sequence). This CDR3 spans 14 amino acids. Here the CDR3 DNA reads TGTGCCAGTAGTCCGACAGCACTGAATGAAAAACTGTTTTTT. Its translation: CASSPTALNEKLFF.

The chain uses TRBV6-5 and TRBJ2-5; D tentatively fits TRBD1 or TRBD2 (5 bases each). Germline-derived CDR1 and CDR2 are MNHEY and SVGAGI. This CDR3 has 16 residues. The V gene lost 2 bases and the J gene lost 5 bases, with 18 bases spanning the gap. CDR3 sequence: CASSYGQRGAGETQYF. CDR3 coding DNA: TGTGCCAGCAGTTACGGGCAACGGGGAGCAGGGGAGACCCAGTACTTC.

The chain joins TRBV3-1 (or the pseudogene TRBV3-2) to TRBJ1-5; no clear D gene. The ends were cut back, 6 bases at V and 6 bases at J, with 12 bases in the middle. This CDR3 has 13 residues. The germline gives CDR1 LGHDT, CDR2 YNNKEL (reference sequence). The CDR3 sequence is CASSQTWGQPQHF. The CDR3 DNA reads TGTGCCAGCAGTCAAACGTGGGGTCAGCCCCAGCATTTT.

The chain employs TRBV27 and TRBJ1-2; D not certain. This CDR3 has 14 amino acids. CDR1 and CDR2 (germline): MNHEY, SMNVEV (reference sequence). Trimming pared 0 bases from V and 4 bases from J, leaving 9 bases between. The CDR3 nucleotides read TGTGCCAGCAGTTTATCACGGTCTCTCTATGGCTACACCTTC. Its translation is CASSLSRSLYGYTF.

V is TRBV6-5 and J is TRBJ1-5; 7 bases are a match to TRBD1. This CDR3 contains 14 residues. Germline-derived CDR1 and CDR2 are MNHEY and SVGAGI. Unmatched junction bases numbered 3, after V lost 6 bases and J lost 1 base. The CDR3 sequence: CASRRTGSNQPQHF. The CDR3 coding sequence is TGTGCCAGCAGAAGGACAGGAAGCAATCAGCCCCAGCATTTT.

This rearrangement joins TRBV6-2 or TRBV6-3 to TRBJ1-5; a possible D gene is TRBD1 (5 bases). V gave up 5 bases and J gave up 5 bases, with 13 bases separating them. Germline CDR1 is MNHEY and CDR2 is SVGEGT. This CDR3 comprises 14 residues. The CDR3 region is CASSNLDRDQPQHF. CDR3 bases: TGTGCCAGCAGTAATCTAGACAGAGATCAGCCCCAGCATTTT.

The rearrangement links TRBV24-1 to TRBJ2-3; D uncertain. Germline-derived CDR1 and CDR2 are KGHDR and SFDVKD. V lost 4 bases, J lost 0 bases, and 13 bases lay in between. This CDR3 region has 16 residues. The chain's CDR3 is CATSEAASRSTDTQYF. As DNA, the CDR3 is TGTGCCACCAGTGAGGCGGCGAGCAGGAGCACAGATACGCAGTATTTT.

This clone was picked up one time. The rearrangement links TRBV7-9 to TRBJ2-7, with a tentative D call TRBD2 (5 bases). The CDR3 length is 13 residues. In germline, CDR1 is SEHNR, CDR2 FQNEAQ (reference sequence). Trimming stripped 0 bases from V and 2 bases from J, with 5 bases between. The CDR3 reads CASSLAGAYEQYF. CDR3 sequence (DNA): TGTGCCAGCAGCTTAGCGGGAGCCTACGAGCAGTACTTC.

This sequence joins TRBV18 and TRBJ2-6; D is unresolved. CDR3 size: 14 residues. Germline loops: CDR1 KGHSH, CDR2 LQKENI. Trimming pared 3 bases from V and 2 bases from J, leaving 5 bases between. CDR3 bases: TGTGCCAGCTCACCGGGCCCTGGGGCCAACGTCCTGACTTTC. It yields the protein CASSPGPGANVLTF.

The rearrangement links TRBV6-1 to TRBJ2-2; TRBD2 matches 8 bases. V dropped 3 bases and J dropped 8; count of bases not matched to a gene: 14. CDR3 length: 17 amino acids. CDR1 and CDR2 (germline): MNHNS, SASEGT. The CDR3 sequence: CASSDLSGALVGGELFF. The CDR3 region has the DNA TGTGCCAGCAGTGACCTTAGCGGGGCCCTCGTGGGGGGGGAGCTGTTTTTT.

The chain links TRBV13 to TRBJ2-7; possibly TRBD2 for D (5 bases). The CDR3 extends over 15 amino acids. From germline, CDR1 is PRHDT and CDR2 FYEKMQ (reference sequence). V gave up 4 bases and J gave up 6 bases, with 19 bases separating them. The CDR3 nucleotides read TGTGCCAGCAGCTCCCGGCGGGTCGGCCCCCTCGAGCAGTACTTC. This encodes CASSSRRVGPLEQYF.

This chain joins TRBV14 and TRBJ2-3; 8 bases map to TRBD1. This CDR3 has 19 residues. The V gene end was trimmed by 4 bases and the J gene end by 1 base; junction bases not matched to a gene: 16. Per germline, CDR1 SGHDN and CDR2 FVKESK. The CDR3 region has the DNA TGTGCCAGCAGCCGGTTCCAGGGGGCCCGGAGTCCGGGCACAGATACGCAGTATTTT. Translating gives CASSRFQGARSPGTDTQYF. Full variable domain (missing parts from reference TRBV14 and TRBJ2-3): EAGVTQFPSHSVIEKGQTVTLRCDPISGHDNLYWYRRVMGKEIKFLLHFVKESKQDESGMPNNRFLAERTGGTYSTLKVQPAELEDSGVYFCASSRFQGARSPGTDTQYFGPGTRLTVL.

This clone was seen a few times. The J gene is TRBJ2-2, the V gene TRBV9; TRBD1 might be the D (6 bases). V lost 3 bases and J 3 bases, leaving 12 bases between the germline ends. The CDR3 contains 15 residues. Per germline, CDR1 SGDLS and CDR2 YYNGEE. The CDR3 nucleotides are TGTGCCAGCAGCGCCTTGGACAGCTACACCGGGGAGCTGTTTTTT. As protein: CASSALDSYTGELFF.

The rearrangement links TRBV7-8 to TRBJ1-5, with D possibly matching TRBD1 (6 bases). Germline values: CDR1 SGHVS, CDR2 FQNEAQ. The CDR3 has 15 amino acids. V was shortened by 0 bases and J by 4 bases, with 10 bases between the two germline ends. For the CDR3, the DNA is TGTGCCAGCAGCTTAGCAGGGGGTGGGAATCAGCCCCAGCATTTT. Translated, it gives CASSLAGGGNQPQHF.

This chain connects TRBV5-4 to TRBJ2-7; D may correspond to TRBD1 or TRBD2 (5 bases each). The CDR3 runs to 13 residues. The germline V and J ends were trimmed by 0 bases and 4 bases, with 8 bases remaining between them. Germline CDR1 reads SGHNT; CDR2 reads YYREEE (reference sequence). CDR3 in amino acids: CASSLDRTYEQYF. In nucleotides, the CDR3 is TGTGCCAGCAGCTTGGACAGGACTTACGAGCAGTACTTC.

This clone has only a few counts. This CDR3 is CASSLPGSSYNEQFF. The CDR3 DNA reads as TGTGCCAGCAGTTTACCAGGGAGCTCCTACAATGAGCAGTTCTTC. V gene TRBV5-8 combines with J gene TRBJ2-1; tentatively, D is TRBD1 or TRBD2 (5 bases each). This CDR3 has 15 residues. The germline gives CDR1 SGHTS, CDR2 YDEGEE. Trimming removed 5 bases at V and 0 bases at J, with 12 bases between.

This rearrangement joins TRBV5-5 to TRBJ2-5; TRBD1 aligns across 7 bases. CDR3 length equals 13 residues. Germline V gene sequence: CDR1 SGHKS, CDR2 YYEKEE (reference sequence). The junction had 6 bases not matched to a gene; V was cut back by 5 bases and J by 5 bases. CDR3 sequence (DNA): TGTGCCAGCAGGCCACAGGGGAGCGAGACCCAGTACTTC. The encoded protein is CASRPQGSETQYF.